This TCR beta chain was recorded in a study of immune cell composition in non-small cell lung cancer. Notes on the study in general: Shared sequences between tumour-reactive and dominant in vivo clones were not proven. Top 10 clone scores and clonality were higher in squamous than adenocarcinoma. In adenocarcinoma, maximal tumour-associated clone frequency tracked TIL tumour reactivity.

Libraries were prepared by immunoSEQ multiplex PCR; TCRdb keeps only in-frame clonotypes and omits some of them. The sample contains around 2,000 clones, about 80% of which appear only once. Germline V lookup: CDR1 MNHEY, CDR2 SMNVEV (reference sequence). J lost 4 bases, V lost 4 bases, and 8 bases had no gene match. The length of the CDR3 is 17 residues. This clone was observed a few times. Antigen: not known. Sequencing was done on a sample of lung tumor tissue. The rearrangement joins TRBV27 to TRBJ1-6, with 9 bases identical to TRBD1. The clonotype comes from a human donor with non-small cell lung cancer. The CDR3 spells CASSSRGGTGYNSPLHF. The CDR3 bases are TGTGCCAGCAGTTCCAGGGGCGGGACAGGGTATAATTCACCCCTCCACTTT.